This T cell receptor beta chain was retrieved from a study of memory CD4+ T cells and cytomegalovirus serostatus. For the study at large: Healthy Belgian adult donors included under ten CMV-positive and some 24 CMV-negative people. Study-wide results and caveats: CD4+ memory repertoires contained about two fifths of the roughly 150 reported CMV TCRbeta sequences.

Single viable CD3+CD4+CD8-CD45RO+ cells were sorted as the memory CD4+ T cells. As regards this clone: Antigen unknown.

The assay was immunoSEQ multiplex PCR, and TCRdb's table has in-frame clones only and misses some. The repertoire includes 25,000 to 30,000 clones, 60% to 80% of them detected once, and 0.9% to 1.1% sits in the top ten. The sample was memory CD4+ T cells from blood. The TCR comes from an adult in good health and CMV-seronegative.

CDR3 sequence (DNA): TGTGCCAGTAGTATAAGGAACGGTGGCTACACCTTC. It specifies CASSIRNGGYTF. The genes are TRBV19 and TRBJ1-2; D unresolved. Looked up from germline, CDR1 is LNHDA and CDR2 is SQIVND (reference sequence). V shed 2 bases and J shed 7 bases, with 8 bases lying between them. CDR3 size: 12 residues.